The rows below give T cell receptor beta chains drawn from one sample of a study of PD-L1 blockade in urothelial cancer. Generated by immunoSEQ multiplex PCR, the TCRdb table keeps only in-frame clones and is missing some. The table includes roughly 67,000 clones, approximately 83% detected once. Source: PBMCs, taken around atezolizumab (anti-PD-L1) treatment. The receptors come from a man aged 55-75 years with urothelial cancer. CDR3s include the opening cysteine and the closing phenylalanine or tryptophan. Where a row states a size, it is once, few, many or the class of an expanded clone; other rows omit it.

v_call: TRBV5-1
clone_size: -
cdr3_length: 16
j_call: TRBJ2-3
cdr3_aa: CASSLDSGGPTDTQYF

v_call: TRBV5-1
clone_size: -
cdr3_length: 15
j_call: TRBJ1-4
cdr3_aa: CASSLGQGSREKLFF

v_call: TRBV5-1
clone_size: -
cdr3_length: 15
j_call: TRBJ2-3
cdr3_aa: CASSLQQGSTDTQYF

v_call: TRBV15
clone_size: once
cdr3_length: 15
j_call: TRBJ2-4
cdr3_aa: CATSRVNSGTEIQYF

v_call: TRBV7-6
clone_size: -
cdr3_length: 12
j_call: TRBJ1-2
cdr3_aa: CASVRGNYGYTF

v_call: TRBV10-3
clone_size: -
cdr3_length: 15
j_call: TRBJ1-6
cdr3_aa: CAISPGTTGNSPLHF

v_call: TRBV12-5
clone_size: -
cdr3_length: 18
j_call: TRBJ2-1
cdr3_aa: CASGLPGTSGGGYNEQFF

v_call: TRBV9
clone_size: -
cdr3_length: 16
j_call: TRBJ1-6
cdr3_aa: CASSVSGGLDNSPLHF

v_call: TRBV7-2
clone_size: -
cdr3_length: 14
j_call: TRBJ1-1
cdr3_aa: CASSPRGGNTEAFF

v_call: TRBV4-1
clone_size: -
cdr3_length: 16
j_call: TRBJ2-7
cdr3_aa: CASSQGERGVTYEQYF

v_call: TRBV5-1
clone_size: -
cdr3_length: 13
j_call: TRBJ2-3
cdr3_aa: CASSLARGDTQYF

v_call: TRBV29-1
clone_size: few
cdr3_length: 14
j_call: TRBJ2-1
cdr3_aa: CSVEAGDLYNEQFF

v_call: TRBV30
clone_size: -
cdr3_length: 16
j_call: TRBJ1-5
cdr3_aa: CAWRNGQGIRNQPQHF

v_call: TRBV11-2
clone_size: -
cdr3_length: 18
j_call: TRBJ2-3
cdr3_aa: CASTLVVAGTSFTDTQYF

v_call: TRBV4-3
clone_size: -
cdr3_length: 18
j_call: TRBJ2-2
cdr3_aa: CASSQESTQAAGTGELFF

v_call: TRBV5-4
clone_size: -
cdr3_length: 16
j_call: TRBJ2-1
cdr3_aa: CASSPDLAGGYNEQFF

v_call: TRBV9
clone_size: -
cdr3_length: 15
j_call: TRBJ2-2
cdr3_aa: CASSPWTSGVGELFF

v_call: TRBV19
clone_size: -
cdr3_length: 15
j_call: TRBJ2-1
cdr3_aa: CASSIASGGRDEQFF

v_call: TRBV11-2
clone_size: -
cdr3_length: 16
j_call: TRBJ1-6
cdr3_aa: CASSRQGPLANSPLHF

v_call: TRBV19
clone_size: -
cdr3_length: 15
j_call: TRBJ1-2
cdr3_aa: CASSPRQGLRYGYTF

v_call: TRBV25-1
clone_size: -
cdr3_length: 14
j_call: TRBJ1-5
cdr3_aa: CASSEGTGDQPQHF

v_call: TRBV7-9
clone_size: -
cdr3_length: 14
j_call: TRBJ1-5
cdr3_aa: CASSLSGSQQPQHF

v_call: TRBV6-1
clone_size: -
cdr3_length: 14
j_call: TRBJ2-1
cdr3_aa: CASSGLAGANEQFF

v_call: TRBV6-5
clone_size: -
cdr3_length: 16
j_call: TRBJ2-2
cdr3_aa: CASSYFGLAVSGELFF

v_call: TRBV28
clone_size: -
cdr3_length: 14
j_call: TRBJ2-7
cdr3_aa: CASSSLNTGREQYF

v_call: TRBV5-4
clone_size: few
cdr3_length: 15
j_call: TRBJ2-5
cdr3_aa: CASSLYTSGGETQYF

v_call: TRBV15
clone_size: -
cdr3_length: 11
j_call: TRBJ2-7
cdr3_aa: CATSTHNEQYF

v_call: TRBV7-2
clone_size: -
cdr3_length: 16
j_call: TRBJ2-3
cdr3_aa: CASSLGHQRSTDTQYF

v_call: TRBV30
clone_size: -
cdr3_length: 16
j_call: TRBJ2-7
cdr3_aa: CAWSVGGRRGSYEQYF

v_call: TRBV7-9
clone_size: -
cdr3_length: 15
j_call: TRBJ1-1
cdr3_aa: CASSSRTGGTPEAFF

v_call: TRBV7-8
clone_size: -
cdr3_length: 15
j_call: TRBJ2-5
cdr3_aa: CASSPIRGNQETQYF

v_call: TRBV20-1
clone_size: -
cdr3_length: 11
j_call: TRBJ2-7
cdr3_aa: CSARGQYEQYF

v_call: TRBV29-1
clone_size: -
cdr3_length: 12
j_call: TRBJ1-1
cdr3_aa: CSVTGVNTEAFF

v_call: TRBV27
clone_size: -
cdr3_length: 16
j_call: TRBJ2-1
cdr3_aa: CASTPWGGGAYNEQFF

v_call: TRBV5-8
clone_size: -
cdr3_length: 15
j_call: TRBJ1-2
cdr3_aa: CASSLVAGDGYGYTF

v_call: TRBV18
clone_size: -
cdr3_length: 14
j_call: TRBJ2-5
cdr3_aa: CASSPPQAQETQYF

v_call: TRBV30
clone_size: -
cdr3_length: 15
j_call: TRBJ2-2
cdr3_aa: CAWNAVGGITGELFF

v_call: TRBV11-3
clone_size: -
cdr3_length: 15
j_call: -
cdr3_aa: CASSRPGLFSYEQYF

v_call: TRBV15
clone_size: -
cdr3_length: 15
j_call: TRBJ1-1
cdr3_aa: CATSSETGQGARAFF

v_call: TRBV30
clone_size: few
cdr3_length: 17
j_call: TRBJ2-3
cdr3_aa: CAWSLLRAGVSTDTQYF

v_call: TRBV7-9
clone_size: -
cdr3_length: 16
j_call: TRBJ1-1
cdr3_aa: CASSPRQGIVNTEAFF

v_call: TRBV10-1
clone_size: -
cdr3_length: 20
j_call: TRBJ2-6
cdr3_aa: CASSRPTGTEGSSGANVLTF

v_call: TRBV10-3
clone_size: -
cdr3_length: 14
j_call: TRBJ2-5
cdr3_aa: CAISAGQGGETQYF

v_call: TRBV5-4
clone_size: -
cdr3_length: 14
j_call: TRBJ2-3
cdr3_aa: CASKAGFSTDTQYF

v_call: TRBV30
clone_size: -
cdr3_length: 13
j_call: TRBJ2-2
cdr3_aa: CAWSIESSGELFF

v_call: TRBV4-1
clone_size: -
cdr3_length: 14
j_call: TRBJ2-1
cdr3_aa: CASSQDALADRWFF

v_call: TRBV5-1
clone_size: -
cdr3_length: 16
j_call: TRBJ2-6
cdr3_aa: CASTRDRGSGANVLTF

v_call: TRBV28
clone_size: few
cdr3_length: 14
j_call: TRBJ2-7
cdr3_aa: CASSSTGNNYEQYF

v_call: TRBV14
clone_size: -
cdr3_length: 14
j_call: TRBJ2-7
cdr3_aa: CASSHRQGSYEQYF

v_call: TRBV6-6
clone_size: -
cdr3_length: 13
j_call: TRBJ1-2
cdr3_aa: CASTDRANYGYTF

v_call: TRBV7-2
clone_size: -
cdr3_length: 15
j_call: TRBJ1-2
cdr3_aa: CASSERTGLSTGYTF

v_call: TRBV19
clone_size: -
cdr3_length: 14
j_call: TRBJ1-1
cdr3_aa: CASTGGETNTEAFF

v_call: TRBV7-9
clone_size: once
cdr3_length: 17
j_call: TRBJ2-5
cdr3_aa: CASSLSGSSRYQETQYF

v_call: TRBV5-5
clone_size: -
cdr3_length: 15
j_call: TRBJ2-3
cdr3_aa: CASSPRRDRRDTQYF

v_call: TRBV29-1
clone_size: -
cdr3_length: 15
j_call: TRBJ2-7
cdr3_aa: CSVVRQGHLLTEQYF

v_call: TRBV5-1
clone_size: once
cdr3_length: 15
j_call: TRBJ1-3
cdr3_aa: CASSQRGGPGNTIYF

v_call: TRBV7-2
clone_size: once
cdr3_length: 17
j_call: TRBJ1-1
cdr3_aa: CASSFGPLRQGATEAFF

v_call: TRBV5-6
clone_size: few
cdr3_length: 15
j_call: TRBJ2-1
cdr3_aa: CASSSDRGPRGEQFF